Presented here are 30 T cell receptor beta chains from one specimen sequenced in a study of shared clonotypes between healthy human individuals (dated by TCRdb to 2020 to 2021). Library preparation used the immunoSEQ multiplex PCR assay. The source is immuneACCESS, and TCRdb retained only in-frame sequences with V and J called. Part of the clones is not carried over; for the studies checked, unresolved V genes explain less than half of this, and the remainder is unexplained. Counted in this sample were around 940,000 clones; 60% to 85% of them appeared once. The ten largest account for approximately 1.5% of the sample. Sequences were obtained from memory CD4+ T cells sorted from blood. The sample's cell subset or site label is to be understood as: CD45RA-negative fraction. The receptor source for this set is a man between 18 and 29 years old in good health.

V gene TRBV7-8 combines with J gene TRBJ2-7; 10 nucleotides align to TRBD1. Germline trimming cut 5 bases from V and 0 bases from J; bases unmatched to any gene: 4. CDR1 is SGHVS and CDR2 is FQNEAQ in the germline V gene. The length of the CDR3 is 15 residues. The CDR3 DNA sequence: TGTGCCAGCAGCCCGAGGACAGGGGGCTCCTACGAGCAGTACTTC. Translated: CASSPRTGGSYEQYF.

This clone was recorded a few times. This rearrangement joins TRBV2 to TRBJ1-5; tentatively, D is TRBD1 (5 bases). Between the trimmed V and J ends, which lost 9 bases and 0 bases, there was a span of 15 bases. This CDR3 has 15 amino acids. Per the germline V gene, CDR1 is SNHLY and CDR2 is FYNNEI. The CDR3 nucleotides read TGTGCCAGTAGCCGGGACCCTTATAGCAATCAGCCCCAGCATTTT. This codes for CASSRDPYSNQPQHF.

There are many counts of this clone. The sample contains more than one DNA sequence encoding this CDR3. The genes are TRBV6-5 and TRBJ2-7; D remains ambiguous. V dropped 0 bases and J dropped 4 bases, with 7 bases sitting between them. Germline-derived CDR1 and CDR2 are MNHEY and SVGAGI. The CDR3 spans 13 residues. The CDR3 DNA follows: TGTGCCAGCAGTTACTCGCCCTCTTACGAGCAGTACTTC. It is translated as CASSYSPSYEQYF.

The chain recombines TRBV2 with TRBJ2-1; TRBD2 aligns across 15 bases. J lost 7 bases, V lost 6 bases, and 7 bases had no gene match. CDR3 length equals 16 residues. Germline V lookup: CDR1 SNHLY, CDR2 FYNNEI. CDR3: CASRRTSGRAMNEQFF. The DNA of the CDR3 is TGTGCCAGCAGGAGGACTAGCGGGAGGGCCATGAATGAGCAGTTCTTC.

The chain recombines TRBV10-2 with TRBJ2-3, with 9 bases matching TRBD2. The junction had 5 bases not matched to a gene; V was cut back by 0 bases and J by 4 bases. This CDR3 region has 16 residues. CDR1 and CDR2 from the germline V gene are WSHSY and SAAADI. CDR3 DNA: TGCGCCAGCAGTGAGTCGCCTAGCGGGAAATCAGATACGCAGTATTTT. Translation: CASSESPSGKSDTQYF.

The chain is built from TRBV11-3 and TRBJ1-5; possible D gene TRBD1, 6 bases. The V and J ends lost 5 bases and 4 bases respectively, with 12 bases between them. Germline V gene data show CDR1 as SGHNT and CDR2 as YENEEA. The CDR3 runs to 14 residues. The CDR3 region is CASSTRTVNQPQHF. The CDR3 nucleotides read TGTGCCAGCAGCACAAGGACAGTTAATCAGCCCCAGCATTTT.

This clone was counted between two and nine times. V and J are TRBV15 and TRBJ1-5; 7 nucleotides line up with TRBD1. J was trimmed by 3 bases and V by 5 bases; bases with no gene match: 4. This CDR3 is 14 amino acids long. Germline-derived CDR1 and CDR2 are LNHNV and YYDKDF (reference sequence). The CDR3 DNA sequence: TGTGCCACCAGCCCTGGACAGGCCAATCAGCCCCAGCATTTT. Encoded protein: CATSPGQANQPQHF.

This chain uses TRBV9 with TRBJ2-7, with D tentatively TRBD2 (6 bases). The V and J ends lost 0 bases and 8 bases respectively, with 18 bases between them. This CDR3 contains 15 residues. CDR1 SGDLS and CDR2 YYNGEE come from the germline V gene. The CDR3 bases are TGTGCCAGCAGCGTAGAGGAGGGGTCCATCTCTAAGCAGTACTTC. Encoded protein: CASSVEEGSISKQYF. The complete variable domain, with remaining parts taken from reference TRBV9 and TRBJ2-7, reads DSGVTQTPKHLITATGQRVTLRCSPRSGDLSVYWYQQSLDQGLQFLIQYYNGEERAKGNILERFSAQQFPDLHSELNLSSLELGDSALYFCASSVEEGSISKQYFGPGTRLTVT.

In regard to this clone: Other DNA sequences in the same sample also yield this CDR3. The chain joins TRBV19 to TRBJ1-1; TRBD1 is a possible D gene (6 bases). The CDR3 totals 13 residues. Germline V lookup: CDR1 LNHDA, CDR2 SQIVND (reference sequence). V gave up 4 bases and J gave up 4 bases, with 10 bases separating them. CDR3: CASSRGGITEAFF. The CDR3 DNA reads as TGTGCCAGTAGTAGAGGGGGAATCACTGAAGCTTTCTTT.

This clone was observed a few times. The CDR3 loop is CASSAQQETQYF. CDR3 nucleotide sequence: TGTGCCAGCAGCGCCCAGCAAGAGACCCAGTACTTC. The chain links TRBV9 to TRBJ2-5; D is unclear. Deletions cut 3 bases from V and 2 bases from J, with 5 bases between. The CDR3 consists of 12 residues. Germline V gene sequence: CDR1 SGDLS, CDR2 YYNGEE.

V usage is TRBV6-1 and J usage is TRBJ1-6; 9 bases align to TRBD1. V was pared by 6 bases and J by 8 bases, with 5 bases of the junction left unmatched. The CDR3 spans 14 residues. In germline, CDR1 is MNHNS, CDR2 SASEGT. The chain's CDR3 is CASSKDRGDSPLHF. The DNA of the CDR3 is TGTGCCAGCAGCAAGGACAGGGGAGATTCACCCCTCCACTTT.

This clone was seen more than once but under ten times. CDR3 bases: TGCGCCAGCCAGCAGACTTTGAGCTCCTACGAGCAGTACTTC. The encoded protein is CASQQTLSSYEQYF. The chain is built from TRBV5-1 and TRBJ2-7; D unresolved. The V gene's germline CDR1 is SGHRS and CDR2 YFSETQ. V gave up 7 bases and J gave up 0 bases, with 14 bases separating them. This CDR3 comprises 14 residues.

The genes are TRBV6-5 and TRBJ1-2, with no clear D. Between the trimmed V and J ends, which lost 5 bases and 2 bases, there was a span of 9 bases. The V gene's germline CDR1 is MNHEY and CDR2 SVGAGI. This CDR3 is built from 13 residues. The CDR3 loop reads CASSNGMNYGYTF. The CDR3 DNA is TGTGCCAGCAGTAACGGGATGAACTATGGCTACACCTTC.

This chain joins TRBV13 and TRBJ2-2; the match to TRBD2 covers 13 bases. The CDR3 is 19 amino acids. The junction had 10 bases not matched to a gene; V was cut back by 5 bases and J by 1 base. Germline CDR1 is PRHDT and CDR2 is FYEKMQ (reference sequence). CDR3 sequence: CASSLRLAGGWGNTGELFF. The DNA for the CDR3 is TGTGCCAGCAGCCTGCGACTAGCGGGGGGCTGGGGGAACACCGGGGAGCTGTTTTTT. The full variable domain, in which reference TRBV13 and TRBJ2-2 provide the parts outside the CDR3, is AAGVIQSPRHLIKEKRETATLKCYPIPRHDTVYWYQQGPGQDPQFLISFYEKMQSDKGSIPDRFSAQQFSDYHSELNMSSLELGDSALYFCASSLRLAGGWGNTGELFFGEGSRLTVL.

This chain links TRBV19 with TRBJ1-2; D is unclear. The V gene lost 2 bases and the J gene lost 6 bases, with 13 bases spanning the gap. The CDR3 totals 14 residues. The germline V gene encodes CDR1 LNHDA and CDR2 SQIVND (reference sequence). The CDR3 here is CASSINTVVDGYTF. The CDR3 bases are TGTGCCAGTAGTATAAACACGGTTGTGGATGGCTACACCTTC.

The gene calls are TRBV5-4 and TRBJ2-7, with 8 positions matching TRBD1. The CDR3 extends over 14 amino acids. Germline assignment: CDR1 SGHNT and CDR2 YYREEE (reference sequence). Trimming removed 5 bases from V and 1 base from J; junction bases left unmatched: 5. The DNA of the CDR3 is TGTGCCAGCAGTTCCCAGGGGGCTTCCTACGAGCAGTACTTC. Translating it yields CASSSQGASYEQYF.

With respect to this clone: This same CDR3 is encoded by further DNA sequences in the sample. This chain connects TRBV5-4 to TRBJ2-5; D not resolved. In germline, CDR1 is SGHNT, CDR2 YYREEE (reference sequence). V lost 0 bases and J lost 0, with 6 bases in between. The CDR3 has 14 amino acids. Here the CDR3 reads CASSLGGNQETQYF. The CDR3 coding sequence is TGTGCCAGCAGCTTGGGCGGAAACCAAGAGACCCAGTACTTC. The full variable domain, completed using reference TRBV5-4 and TRBJ2-5, is ETGVTQSPTHLIKTRGQQVTLRCSSQSGHNTVSWYQQALGQGPQFIFQYYREEENGRGNFPPRFSGLQFPNYSSELNVNALELDDSALYLCASSLGGNQETQYFGPGTRLLVL.

A few counts support this clone. The V and J genes are TRBV5-1 and TRBJ2-2, with D possibly being TRBD1 (5 bases). V gave up 4 bases and J gave up 1 base, with 11 bases separating them. From germline, CDR1 is SGHRS and CDR2 YFSETQ. The CDR3 covers 15 residues. CDR3 sequence reads: CASSPDSMNTGELFF. CDR3 nucleotide sequence: TGCGCCAGCAGCCCAGACAGCATGAACACCGGGGAGCTGTTTTTT.

This clone occurred a few times. The genes are TRBV7-3 and TRBJ2-1; 9 bases line up with TRBD1. In germline, CDR1 is SGHTA, CDR2 FQGTGA. V dropped 4 bases and J dropped 8; count of bases not matched to a gene: 6. This CDR3 has 14 amino acids. CDR3 region: CASSSGTGLDEQFF. CDR3 bases: TGTGCCAGCAGCTCCGGGACAGGGCTTGATGAGCAGTTCTTC.

This rearrangement joins TRBV18 to TRBJ2-3; the match to TRBD1 covers 7 bases. This CDR3 contains 15 residues. Germline V lookup: CDR1 KGHSH, CDR2 LQKENI. The trim removed 6 bases at V and 1 base at J, leaving 7 bases unmatched. The CDR3 here is CASSPDRTRTDTQYF. The CDR3 DNA is TGTGCCAGCTCGCCGGACAGGACACGCACAGATACGCAGTATTTT.

J is TRBJ2-1 and V is TRBV19; D gene uncertain. The CDR3 covers 14 residues. Per germline, CDR1 LNHDA and CDR2 SQIVND (reference sequence). Trimming removed 7 bases from V and 0 bases from J, with 10 bases in between. CDR3 bases: TGTGCCAGTAAGGCGGAAAGCTCCTACAATGAGCAGTTCTTC. Its protein product is CASKAESSYNEQFF.

The chain is built from TRBV11-2 and TRBJ1-2; 7 bases are shared with TRBD1. Germline loops: CDR1 SGHAT, CDR2 FQNNGV. This CDR3 spans 17 amino acids. Trimming took 3 bases from V and 0 from J; bases not matched to a gene: 10. CDR3 sequence reads: CASSFSGRGRTNYGYTF. For the CDR3, the DNA is TGTGCCAGCAGCTTTTCGGGAAGGGGGCGAACTAACTATGGCTACACCTTC. Looking up the rest from reference TRBV11-2 and TRBJ1-2 gives the full variable domain: EAGVAQSPRYKIIEKRQSVAFWCNPISGHATLYWYQQILGQGPKLLIQFQNNGVVDDSQLPKDRFSAERLKGVDSTLKIQPAKLEDSAVYLCASSFSGRGRTNYGYTFGSGTRLTVV.

This clone is a singleton in its sample. The chain combines TRBV18 with TRBJ1-1; D not certain. Germline lookup yields CDR1 KGHSH and CDR2 LQKENI. V dropped 3 bases and J dropped 10 bases, with 18 bases sitting between them. CDR3 size: 14 residues. The CDR3 reads CASSPSVTGAGAFF. The CDR3 coding sequence is TGTGCCAGCTCACCTTCGGTGACTGGAGCTGGAGCTTTCTTT.

The chain carries TRBV9 and TRBJ2-3; 7 bases are shared with TRBD2. The CDR3 consists of 12 residues. From germline, CDR1 is SGDLS and CDR2 YYNGEE. The V segment lost 4 bases and the J segment 8 bases; nucleotides outside the gene matches: 4. The CDR3 sequence is CASSSREGTQYF. The DNA for the CDR3 is TGTGCCAGCAGCTCCAGGGAGGGTACGCAGTATTTT.

The chain employs TRBV10-2 and TRBJ2-2; TRBD1 or TRBD2 may be the D gene (5 bases each). Trimming removed 6 bases at V and 8 bases at J, with 19 bases between. The CDR3 sequence is 15 residues long. The germline gives CDR1 WSHSY, CDR2 SAAADI. The CDR3 loop is CASRPPPGRTGELFF. The CDR3 bases are TGCGCCAGCAGACCTCCCCCGGGGCGAACGGGGGAGCTGTTTTTT.

V and J are TRBV5-1 and TRBJ2-3; no reliable D call. The CDR3 has 15 residues. V was shortened by 3 bases and J by 0 bases, with 11 bases between the two germline ends. CDR1 and CDR2 (germline): SGHRS, YFSETQ. In DNA form, the CDR3 reads TGCGCCAGCAGCTGGGCACAACCCAGCACAGATACGCAGTATTTT. Protein sequence: CASSWAQPSTDTQYF.

J is TRBJ1-6 and V is TRBV7-2; 7 bases agree with TRBD1. V gave up 5 bases and J gave up 3 bases; unmatched junction bases: 4. Germline V lookup: CDR1 SGHTA, CDR2 FQGNSA. The CDR3 length is 15 residues. The CDR3 region is CASSPRQGYNSPLHF. CDR3 nucleotides: TGTGCCAGCAGCCCGCGACAGGGCTATAATTCACCCCTCCACTTT.

This chain uses TRBV27 with TRBJ2-4; 8 nucleotides match TRBD2. J gave up 8 bases and V 4 bases, and 10 bases lay outside the gene matches. Germline-derived CDR1 and CDR2 are MNHEY and SMNVEV (reference sequence). The CDR3 runs to 15 residues. The chain's CDR3 is CASSSSGARGDIQYF. As DNA, the CDR3 is TGTGCCAGCAGTTCCTCGGGGGCGCGGGGGGACATTCAGTACTTC.

V gene TRBV15 combines with J gene TRBJ2-1; 11 bases fit TRBD2. This CDR3 is 14 amino acids long. The trim removed 3 bases at V and 7 bases at J, leaving 2 bases unmatched. CDR1 and CDR2 (germline): LNHNV, YYDKDF (reference sequence). CDR3 nucleotides: TGTGCCACCAGCAGGGCTAGCGGGAGGAATGAGCAGTTCTTC. Protein product: CATSRASGRNEQFF.

V is TRBV19 and J is TRBJ1-6; 8 bases match TRBD1. V lost 6 bases and J lost 9; bases outside the gene matches: 4. The CDR3 sequence is 13 residues long. CDR1 is LNHDA and CDR2 is SQIVND in the germline V gene (reference sequence). CDR3 nucleotides: TGTGCCAGTAGCACAGGGGGAGGTTCACCCCTCCACTTT. The encoded protein is CASSTGGGSPLHF.